This TCR beta chain is from a study of response to subunit inactivated influenza vaccine. TCRdb ran MiXCR on the RT-PCR reads and lists one entry per CDR3 protein. Seen here are 550,000 to 600,000 distinct CDR3 sequences, 10% to 15% observed once, and the top ten hold roughly a tenth. The germline V gene has CDR1 SQVTM and CDR2 ANQGSEA. J lost 2 bases, V lost 5 bases, and 4 bases had no gene match. The CDR3 has 13 residues. The sequence was collected from a man in his forties or fifties who received an inactivated influenza vaccine. Sample: PBMCs from blood, taken on the day of vaccination. The chain couples TRBV29-1 to TRBJ2-3; 7 bases line up with TRBD2. The CDR3 DNA reads as TGCAGCGTTCGGGGGGAGAACACAGATACGCAGTATTTT. Translated: CSVRGENTDTQYF.